This T cell receptor beta chain was profiled in a study of shared clonotypes between healthy human individuals. This table comes from immunoSEQ multiplex PCR, and its TCRdb copy is limited to in-frame clones, with some not included. The sample records approximately 1,500,000 clones, under 99% being singletons. CDR1 is SGHRS and CDR2 is YFSETQ in the germline V gene. The CDR3 has 17 residues. The ends lost 0 bases at V and 3 bases at J; junction bases unmatched: 10. The J gene is TRBJ2-3, the V gene TRBV5-1, with 7 bases lining up with TRBD2. The origin of this receptor is a man aged 25-45 years in good health. Sequencing used naive CD4+ T cells sorted from blood. The subset is: CD45RA+ positively selected. CDR3 sequence: CASSLEAGAGVTDTQYF. The CDR3 coding sequence is TGCGCCAGCAGCTTGGAGGCGGGAGCAGGAGTAACAGATACGCAGTATTTT.